Presented here are 17 T cell receptor beta chains from one specimen sequenced in a study of cytomegalovirus exposure and HLA in healthy donors. PCR involved 60 Vbeta and 13 Jbeta primers. Repertoires were generated with immunoSEQ multiplex PCR, while TCRdb's copy carries only in-frame clones and drops some. The sample consists of approximately 120,000 clones, around 78% of them appearing once. What was sequenced was PBMCs. The receptors stem from a man in his fifties in good health and CMV-seronegative.

This clone was picked up a small number of times. This sequence joins TRBV2 and TRBJ2-3; 7 bases are a match to TRBD1. V was clipped by 4 bases and J by 8 bases; unmatched bases: 15. There are 16 residues in the CDR3. CDR1 and CDR2 from the germline V gene are SNHLY and FYNNEI. Here the CDR3 DNA reads TGTGCCAGCAGTGTAGTCGAGGGGGCGATCTCCGGTACGCAGTATTTT. Its translation is CASSVVEGAISGTQYF.

The CDR3 sequence: CASSDRGPDRDPTDTQYF. The CDR3 DNA reads TGCGCCAGCAGCGACAGGGGTCCAGACCGGGACCCCACAGATACGCAGTATTTT. The chain employs TRBV23-1 and TRBJ2-3; the match to TRBD1 covers 8 bases. TRBV23-1 qualifies as an ORF whose function is uncertain. The V gene end was trimmed by 6 bases and the J gene end by 2 bases; junction bases not matched to a gene: 16. The CDR3 is 18 amino acids.

The chain links TRBV13 to TRBJ2-1, with TRBD1 matching over 9 bases. The CDR3 totals 13 residues. Germline CDR1 is PRHDT and CDR2 is FYEKMQ (reference sequence). Losses at the gene ends were 5 bases for V and 8 bases for J; bases not matched to a gene: 4. The CDR3 sequence: CASSPDRGYEQFF. Written as DNA, the CDR3 is TGTGCCAGCAGCCCGGACAGGGGTTATGAGCAGTTCTTC.

CDR3 DNA: TGCAGCGTTGAAGATCTGACTAGCACAGATACGCAGTATTTT. Amino acids: CSVEDLTSTDTQYF. The chain links TRBV29-1 to TRBJ2-3, with unresolved D. V shed 0 bases and J shed 0 bases, with 7 bases lying between them. The CDR3 extends over 14 amino acids. The germline CDR1 and CDR2 sequences are SQVTM and ANQGSEA.

The chain links TRBV5-1 to TRBJ2-6, with D hard to call. This CDR3 spans 18 amino acids. Germline V lookup: CDR1 SGHRS, CDR2 YFSETQ. The V and J ends lost 0 bases and 0 bases respectively, with 13 bases between them. The CDR3, as DNA: TGCGCCAGCAGCTTGGGCCCAGGTCTCTCCTCTGGGGCCAACGTCCTGACTTTC. The encoded protein is CASSLGPGLSSGANVLTF.

The J gene is TRBJ1-1, the V gene TRBV6-5; 7 nucleotides line up with TRBD1. CDR3 length: 14 residues. V lost 6 bases and J lost 4; bases outside the gene matches: 8. Germline values: CDR1 MNHEY, CDR2 SVGAGI. The CDR3 DNA follows: TGTGCCAGCAGATTTAACAGGGGAGGCACTGAAGCTTTCTTT. Its translation is CASRFNRGGTEAFF.

The J gene is TRBJ1-4, the V gene TRBV4-3, with 9 bases that match TRBD1. The CDR3 consists of 16 residues. CDR1 and CDR2 (germline): LGHNA, YSLEER. V dropped 2 bases and J dropped 7; count of bases not matched to a gene: 8. The CDR3 region has the DNA TGCGCCAGCAGCCAACTTACAGGGGGCTCTTCTGAAAAACTGTTTTTT. This sequence encodes CASSQLTGGSSEKLFF.

The chain has TRBV29-1 and TRBJ2-1; 11 bases map to TRBD1. Germline-derived CDR1 and CDR2 are SQVTM and ANQGSEA. CDR3 size: 18 residues. J was trimmed by 1 base and V by 2 bases; bases with no gene match: 10. The CDR3 spells CSVERDRGVLGSYNEQFF. Written as DNA, the CDR3 is TGCAGCGTTGAAAGGGACAGGGGGGTACTTGGGTCCTACAATGAGCAGTTCTTC.

The chain has TRBV2 and TRBJ2-7; 9 bases are shared with TRBD2. V lost 1 base, J lost 6 bases, and 10 bases stayed unmatched. The CDR3 covers 16 residues. The germline gives CDR1 SNHLY, CDR2 FYNNEI. As DNA, the CDR3 is TGTGCCAGCAGTGAAGGATCGGTAGCGGGGGTTGCCGAGCAGTACTTC. Translation: CASSEGSVAGVAEQYF. Drawing the rest from reference TRBV2 and TRBJ2-7, the complete variable domain is EPEVTQTPSHQVTQMGQEVILRCVPISNHLYFYWYRQILGQKVEFLVSFYNNEISEKSEIFDDQFSVERPDGSNFTLKIRSTKLEDSAMYFCASSEGSVAGVAEQYFGPGTRLTVT.

The chain couples TRBV15 to TRBJ1-5; the D gene is possibly TRBD1 (5 bases). CDR3 length equals 16 residues. Trimming left V 0 bases short and J 6 bases short, with 15 bases between. Germline CDR1 and CDR2: LNHNV and YYDKDF (reference sequence). CDR3 nucleotides: TGTGCCACCAGCAGAGATAAGGGGCGCGGTATTCAGCCCCAGCATTTT. Amino acids: CATSRDKGRGIQPQHF.

The rearrangement uses TRBV10-3 and TRBJ2-1; TRBD1 is a possible D gene (5 bases). The germline V gene has CDR1 ENHRY and CDR2 SYGVKD. This CDR3 has 13 residues. V was clipped by 6 bases and J by 3 bases, with 9 bases between them. The CDR3 reads CAIRPDSYNEQFF. CDR3 in DNA: TGTGCCATCAGGCCCGACAGCTACAATGAGCAGTTCTTC.

This chain uses TRBV6-4 with TRBJ1-1; no firm D call. The V and J ends lost 2 bases and 5 bases respectively, with 9 bases between them. Germline CDR1 and CDR2: MRHNA and SNTAGT. The CDR3 totals 13 residues. The CDR3 DNA reads as TGTGCCAGCAGTGACCCCCCGTTTACTGAAGCTTTCTTT. This encodes CASSDPPFTEAFF.

This clone was picked up a small number of times. CDR3: CASSLRVVSLSSYNEQFF. The CDR3 bases are TGTGCCAGCAGCTTAAGAGTCGTCTCATTGAGCTCCTACAATGAGCAGTTCTTC. V usage is TRBV7-2 and J usage is TRBJ2-1; D gene uncertain. V was trimmed by 2 bases and J by 0 bases, leaving 17 bases between them. The V gene's germline CDR1 is SGHTA and CDR2 FQGNSA. CDR3 length equals 18 residues.

This chain connects TRBV6-5 to TRBJ2-3; a possible D gene is TRBD1 (5 bases). Germline V gene sequence: CDR1 MNHEY, CDR2 SVGAGI. The CDR3 runs 15 residues. Deletions cut 6 bases from V and 0 bases from J, with 13 bases between. The CDR3 here is CASSWGDSSTDTQYF. CDR3 in DNA: TGTGCCAGCAGCTGGGGCGATTCTAGCACAGATACGCAGTATTTT.

This clone was found a few times. The chain uses TRBV29-1 and TRBJ1-2; 10 bases fit TRBD1. Per the germline V gene, CDR1 is SQVTM and CDR2 is ANQGSEA. CDR3 length: 15 residues. The trim removed 2 bases at V and 2 bases at J, leaving 5 bases unmatched. CDR3: CSVESRTGGNYGYTF. The CDR3 region has the DNA TGCAGCGTTGAATCGAGGACAGGGGGGAACTATGGCTACACCTTC.

The chain combines TRBV18 with TRBJ1-2; D not resolved. CDR1 is KGHSH and CDR2 is LQKENI in the germline V gene. V lost 3 bases and J lost 4, with 18 bases in between. The CDR3 has 16 amino acids. The CDR3 sequence: CASSPGRELSRYGYTF. CDR3 sequence (DNA): TGTGCCAGCTCACCTGGCCGGGAGTTATCTCGCTATGGCTACACCTTC.

The rearrangement joins TRBV7-8 to TRBJ1-1; D is possibly TRBD1 (6 bases). CDR1 is SGHVS and CDR2 is FQNEAQ in the germline V gene. CDR3 size: 13 residues. V was shortened by 5 bases and J by 5 bases, with 12 bases between the two germline ends. CDR3 coding DNA: TGTGCCAGCAGCGCTACAGGGAAAACTGAAGCTTTCTTT. Amino acid sequence: CASSATGKTEAFF.